The clone carrying this T cell receptor beta chain was seen a few times. The antigen is undetermined. Each TRB amplification used roughly 240-550 ng of genomic DNA from blood. BIOMED2 TRB-A/B primer pools were used in multiplex TRB PCR. TCRdb itself ran the multiplex PCR reads through MiXCR, one entry per CDR3 protein. Of about 16,000 distinct CDR3 sequences listed, about 30% are singletons. Germline V CDR1 and CDR2: SGHVS, FNYEAQ. Trimming removed 4 bases from V and 6 bases from J; junction bases left unmatched: 8. This CDR3 is 15 amino acids long. This sample stems from a study of T and B cells in COVID-19 patients. Findings and caveats of the study: At recovery TRB diversity and richness exceeded healthy donors, after highly clonal active COVID-19 repertoires.

The sequenced sample was blood. The TCR sequence derives from a human donor who had recovered from COVID-19. The chain uses TRBV7-6 and TRBJ2-7; TRBD2 aligns across 11 bases. DNA of the CDR3: TGTGCCAGCAGCTCCCGACTAGCGGGATTTGCCGAGCAGTACTTC. This codes for CASSSRLAGFAEQYF.